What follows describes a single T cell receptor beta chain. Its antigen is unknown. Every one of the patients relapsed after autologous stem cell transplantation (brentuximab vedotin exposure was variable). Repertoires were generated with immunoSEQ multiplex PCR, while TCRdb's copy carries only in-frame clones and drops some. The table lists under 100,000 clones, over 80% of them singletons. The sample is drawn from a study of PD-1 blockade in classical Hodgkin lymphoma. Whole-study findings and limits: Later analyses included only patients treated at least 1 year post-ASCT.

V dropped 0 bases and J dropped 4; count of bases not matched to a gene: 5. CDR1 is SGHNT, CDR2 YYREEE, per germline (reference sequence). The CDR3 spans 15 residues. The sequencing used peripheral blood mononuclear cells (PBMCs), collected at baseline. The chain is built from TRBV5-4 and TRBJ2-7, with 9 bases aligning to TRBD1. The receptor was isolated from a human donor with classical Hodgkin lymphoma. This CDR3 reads CASSLAGQGPYEQYF. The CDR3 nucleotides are TGTGCCAGCAGCTTGGCGGGACAGGGACCTTACGAGCAGTACTTC.